The 24 T cell receptor beta chains in this list originate from one sample, sequenced in a study of T cells in Graves' hyperthyroidism and ophthalmopathy. Amplified regions were TCR beta CDR3 sequences from RNA transcripts. First-round RT-PCR of the TCR CDR3 relied on the HTBI primer set. One entry per CDR3 protein, called by TCRdb with MiXCR from the multiplex PCR reads. The sample gives approximately 410,000 distinct CDR3 sequences, roughly an eighth of which show up once; 5.3% is in the top ten. The specimen sequenced was blood. The receptors here all came from a woman in her late teens or twenties with Graves' hyperthyroidism.

This clonotype was seen ten or more times. V usage is TRBV20-1 and J usage is TRBJ1-5, with D perhaps TRBD1 (5 bases). Germline assignment: CDR1 DFQATT and CDR2 SNEGSKA (reference sequence). The CDR3 length is 14 residues. V was trimmed by 6 bases and J by 2 bases, leaving 14 bases between them. The CDR3 loop reads CSARDPRGNQPQHF. In DNA, the CDR3 is TGCAGTGCCCGGGACCCTAGGGGCAATCAGCCCCAGCATTTT.

This chain links TRBV12-3 or TRBV12-4 with TRBJ2-2; the D is unclear. The V and J ends lost 6 bases and 5 bases respectively, with 10 bases between them. This CDR3 is 13 amino acids long. CDR3 protein: CASSPTRTGELFF. CDR3 in DNA: TGTGCCAGCAGCCCGACAAGAACCGGGGAGCTGTTTTTT.

This clonotype was counted between two and nine times. The J gene is TRBJ2-5, the V gene TRBV5-1; TRBD2 matches at 13 bases. This CDR3 comprises 17 residues. The V gene end was trimmed by 4 bases and the J gene end by 2 bases; junction bases not matched to a gene: 8. Germline assignment: CDR1 SGHRS and CDR2 YFSETQ. CDR3 bases: TGCGCCAGCAGCCCATTACCGGGACTAGCGGGACAAGAGACCCAGTACTTC. This sequence encodes CASSPLPGLAGQETQYF. Combining the CDR3 with reference TRBV5-1 and TRBJ2-5 gives the whole variable domain KAGVTQTPRYLIKTRGQQVTLSCSPISGHRSVSWYQQTPGQGLQFLFEYFSETQRNKGNFPGRFSGRQFSNSRSEMNVSTLELGDSALYLCASSPLPGLAGQETQYFGPGTRLLVL.

This clonotype showed up many times. The V call is TRBV12-3 or TRBV12-4, the J call TRBJ1-2, with 7 bases lining up with TRBD1. V lost 8 bases and J lost 8; bases outside the gene matches: 8. The CDR3 runs 12 residues. CDR3 sequence: CASSWTGEGYTF. The CDR3, as DNA: TGTGCCAGCTCATGGACAGGAGAGGGCTACACCTTC.

This clonotype turned up a few times. The chain links TRBV3-1 to TRBJ1-4; D gene uncertain. Per the germline V gene, CDR1 is LGHDT and CDR2 is YNNKEL (reference sequence). The length of the CDR3 is 14 residues. The V end lost 4 bases, the J end lost 4 bases, and 10 bases lay between the germline ends. The CDR3 loop is CASSPDFRNEKLFF. CDR3 DNA: TGTGCCAGCAGCCCCGACTTCCGTAATGAAAAACTGTTTTTT.

Only a few counts were recorded for this clonotype. V usage is TRBV5-5 and J usage is TRBJ2-7; D is possibly TRBD1 (6 bases). The CDR3 extends over 15 amino acids. The V end was cut by 1 base, the J end by 6 bases, with 17 bases between. Per germline, CDR1 SGHKS and CDR2 YYEKEE (reference sequence). For the CDR3, the DNA is TGTGCCAGCAGCTTGCGCCCAGGGGAATCCCTCGAGCAGTACTTC. It translates to CASSLRPGESLEQYF. The whole variable domain, filled in from reference TRBV5-5 and TRBJ2-7, reads DAGVTQSPTHLIKTRGQQVTLRCSPISGHKSVSWYQQVLGQGPQFIFQYYEKEERGRGNFPDRFSARQFPNYSSELNVNALLLGDSALYLCASSLRPGESLEQYFGPGTRLTVT.

In its sample, this clonotype was seen many times. This chain uses TRBV2 with TRBJ2-1, with 12 bases lining up with TRBD2. Germline values: CDR1 SNHLY, CDR2 FYNNEI. The CDR3 contains 17 residues. With V trimmed by 3 bases and J by 8 bases, 11 bases remained unmatched. The CDR3 region is CASSDFRTSGTGDEQFF. The CDR3 bases are TGTGCCAGCAGTGATTTCCGGACTAGCGGGACGGGCGATGAGCAGTTCTTC.

The genes are TRBV28 and TRBJ2-7, with a tentative D call TRBD1 (5 bases). CDR3 length: 12 amino acids. V was cut by 4 bases and J by 6 bases, with 10 bases left in between. The germline V gene has CDR1 MDHEN and CDR2 SYDVKM. The CDR3 DNA reads TGTGCCAGCAGTTCGACAGTGTTCGAGCAGTACTTC. This gives the protein CASSSTVFEQYF.

This clonotype was recorded at least ten times. The V gene is TRBV7-2, the J gene TRBJ1-5; 9 bases fit TRBD1. This CDR3 region has 15 residues. Germline assignment: CDR1 SGHTA and CDR2 FQGNSA. Germline trimming cut 5 bases from V and 4 bases from J; bases unmatched to any gene: 6. The CDR3 sequence is CASSIRQGGNQPQHF. The CDR3 DNA reads TGTGCCAGCAGCATACGACAGGGGGGAAATCAGCCCCAGCATTTT.

The table lists this clonotype with a few counts. This chain joins TRBV20-1 and TRBJ2-7, with 9 nucleotides matching TRBD1. Trimming at V came to 0 bases and at J to 6 bases, leaving 9 bases not matched to a gene. Germline assignment: CDR1 DFQATT and CDR2 SNEGSKA (reference sequence). CDR3 length equals 15 residues. The CDR3 loop is CSARDGRQGGPEQYF. The CDR3 DNA is TGCAGTGCTAGAGATGGGCGACAGGGGGGCCCCGAGCAGTACTTC.

This clonotype appeared a few times. This chain uses TRBV20-1 with TRBJ2-1, with no clear D. Trimming cost V 5 bases and J 1 base, with 12 bases left between them. Germline V gene lookup returns CDR1 DFQATT and CDR2 SNEGSKA (reference sequence). The CDR3 contains 14 residues. The CDR3 region is CSAAYWRSYNEQFF. The CDR3, as DNA: TGCAGTGCTGCCTACTGGCGGTCCTACAATGAGCAGTTCTTC.

This clonotype was recorded a few times. The rearrangement links TRBV14 to TRBJ2-7; 12 bases map to TRBD2. CDR1 and CDR2 (germline): SGHDN, FVKESK. The CDR3 is made up of 18 amino acids. The trim removed 1 base at V and 3 bases at J, leaving 10 bases unmatched. CDR3 loop: CASSQAELAGGRVYEQYF. CDR3 sequence (DNA): TGTGCCAGCAGCCAAGCCGAACTAGCGGGAGGCCGGGTCTACGAGCAGTACTTC.

The count of this clonotype is one. The chain carries TRBV27 and TRBJ1-5, with D maybe TRBD1 (5 bases). Trimming stripped 5 bases from V and 7 bases from J, with 15 bases between. Germline lookup yields CDR1 MNHEY and CDR2 SMNVEV (reference sequence). The CDR3 totals 14 residues. For the CDR3, the DNA is TGTGCCAGCAGTACACCACAGGTCGGGCAGCCCCAGCATTTT. Translated, it gives CASSTPQVGQPQHF.

This clonotype was detected many times. This rearrangement joins TRBV20-1 to TRBJ2-3, with D unclear. The CDR3 runs 11 residues. CDR1 is DFQATT, CDR2 SNEGSKA, per germline (reference sequence). Trimming took 6 bases from V and 4 from J, leaving 8 bases between them. The DNA for the CDR3 is TGCAGTGCCAGGTCACCAGATACGCAGTATTTT. The encoded protein is CSARSPDTQYF.

This clonotype showed up many times. The chain recombines TRBV7-9 with TRBJ2-7; TRBD1 aligns across 11 bases. V gave up 5 bases and J gave up 3 bases; unmatched junction bases: 6. CDR1 is SEHNR, CDR2 FQNEAQ, per germline (reference sequence). The CDR3 is 15 residues long. CDR3 loop: CASSPRTGGFYEQYF. DNA of the CDR3: TGTGCCAGCAGCCCTAGGACAGGGGGCTTCTACGAGCAGTACTTC.

This clonotype has at least ten counts. CDR3 in amino acids: CASSLIRDQYNEQFF. The CDR3 nucleotides read TGTGCCAGCAGCTTAATCCGGGACCAGTACAATGAGCAGTTCTTC. V usage is TRBV11-2 and J usage is TRBJ2-1; TRBD1 or TRBD2 may be the D gene (5 bases each). CDR1 and CDR2 from the germline V gene are SGHAT and FQNNGV. V lost 2 bases and J 4 bases, leaving 12 bases between the germline ends. This CDR3 has 15 amino acids.

The chain joins TRBV6-5 to TRBJ1-2; D might be TRBD1 (5 bases). V dropped 0 bases and J dropped 0 bases, with 14 bases sitting between them. Germline loops: CDR1 MNHEY, CDR2 SVGAGI. The CDR3 sequence is 17 residues long. The CDR3 DNA reads TGTGCCAGCAGTTACTCGGGGGTAGCCCCTACTAACTATGGCTACACCTTC. Protein sequence: CASSYSGVAPTNYGYTF.

The rearrangement links TRBV20-1 to TRBJ2-7, with unresolved D. The germline V gene encodes CDR1 DFQATT and CDR2 SNEGSKA (reference sequence). The CDR3 contains 12 residues. V lost 5 bases and J 3 bases, leaving 11 bases between the germline ends. The CDR3 here is CSAEIPDYEQYF. DNA of the CDR3: TGCAGTGCTGAAATTCCAGACTACGAGCAGTACTTC.

This clonotype was seen at least ten times. The CDR3 loop is CASSPYRDQGYQPQHF. The CDR3 DNA follows: TGTGCCAGCAGCCCCTACCGGGACCAGGGGTATCAGCCCCAGCATTTT. The rearrangement joins TRBV7-8 to TRBJ1-5; D perhaps matches TRBD1 (6 bases). The CDR3 contains 16 residues. From germline, CDR1 is SGHVS and CDR2 FQNEAQ. Deletions cut 5 bases from V and 5 bases from J, with 19 bases between.

This clonotype was picked up a small number of times. V gene TRBV29-1 combines with J gene TRBJ1-4; weak D call: TRBD1 (6 bases). V was pared by 3 bases and J by 5 bases, with 10 bases between. The CDR3 is made up of 13 amino acids. CDR1 is SQVTM and CDR2 is ANQGSEA in the germline V gene. The CDR3 spells CSVEDSSNEKLFF. In DNA, the CDR3 is TGCAGCGTTGAGGACAGCTCGAATGAAAAACTGTTTTTT.

The rearrangement joins TRBV9 to TRBJ2-1, with D possibly TRBD2 on 6 matching bases. This CDR3 is 18 amino acids long. The germline V and J ends were trimmed by 0 bases and 6 bases, with 22 bases remaining between them. Germline-derived CDR1 and CDR2 are SGDLS and YYNGEE. The CDR3 loop reads CASSVALRREGVCNEQFF. The DNA of the CDR3 is TGTGCCAGCAGCGTAGCCCTAAGGCGGGAAGGGGTGTGCAATGAGCAGTTCTTC.

This clonotype appeared a few times. The genes are TRBV5-5 and TRBJ1-2, with D possibly being TRBD1 (5 bases). Germline CDR1 and CDR2: SGHKS and YYEKEE (reference sequence). Trimming shortened V by 6 bases and J by 8 bases, and 26 bases separated the two germline ends. The CDR3 consists of 16 residues. The CDR3 DNA reads TGTGCCAGCACCCTATCCGGGGACCAGAGCATGACAGGCTACACCTTC. This codes for CASTLSGDQSMTGYTF.

This clonotype came up a few times. Since a much larger clone is just one base distant, this may be a read error. V is TRBV6-2 or TRBV6-3 and J is TRBJ2-1, with 14 bases fitting TRBD2. In germline, CDR1 is MNHEY, CDR2 SVGEGT. The CDR3 totals 15 residues. The CDR3 sequence is CASSYSTSGRGEQLF. CDR3 DNA sequence: TGTGCCAGCAGTTACTCGACTAGCGGGAGGGGTGAGCAGCTCTTC.

This clonotype was observed at least ten times. A single base separates this from a much larger clone, so it may be a read error. The V and J genes are TRBV9 and TRBJ2-1, with 9 bases identical to TRBD1. The CDR3 spans 15 residues. V lost 4 bases and J lost 2; bases outside the gene matches: 4. The germline V gene has CDR1 SGDLS and CDR2 YYNGEE. The CDR3 reads CASSPRDRAYNEQFF. CDR3 nucleotide sequence: TGTGCCAGCAGCCCCCGGGACAGGGCCTACAATGAGCAGTTCTTC.